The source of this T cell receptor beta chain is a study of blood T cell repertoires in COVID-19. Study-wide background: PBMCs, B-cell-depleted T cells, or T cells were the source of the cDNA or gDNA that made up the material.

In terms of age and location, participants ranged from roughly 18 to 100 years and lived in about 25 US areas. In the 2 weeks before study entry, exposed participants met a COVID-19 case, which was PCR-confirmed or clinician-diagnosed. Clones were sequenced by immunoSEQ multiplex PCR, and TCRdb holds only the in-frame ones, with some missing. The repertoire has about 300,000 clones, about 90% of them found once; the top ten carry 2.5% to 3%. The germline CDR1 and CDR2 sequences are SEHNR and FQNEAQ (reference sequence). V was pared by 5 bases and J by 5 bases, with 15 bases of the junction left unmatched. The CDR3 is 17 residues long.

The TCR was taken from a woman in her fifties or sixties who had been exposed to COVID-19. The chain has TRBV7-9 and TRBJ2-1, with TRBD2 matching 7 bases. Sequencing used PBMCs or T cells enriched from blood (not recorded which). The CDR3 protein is CASSPPRDYLKNNEQFF. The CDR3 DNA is TGTGCCAGCAGCCCCCCCCGGGACTACCTAAAAAACAATGAGCAGTTCTTC.